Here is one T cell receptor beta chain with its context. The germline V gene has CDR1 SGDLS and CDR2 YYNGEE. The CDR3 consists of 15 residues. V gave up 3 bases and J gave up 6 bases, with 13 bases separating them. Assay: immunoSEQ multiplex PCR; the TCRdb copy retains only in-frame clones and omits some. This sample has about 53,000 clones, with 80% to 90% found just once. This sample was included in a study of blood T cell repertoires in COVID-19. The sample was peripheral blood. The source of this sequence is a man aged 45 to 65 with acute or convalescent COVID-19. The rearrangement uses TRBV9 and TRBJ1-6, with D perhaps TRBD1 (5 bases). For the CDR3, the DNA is TGTGCCAGCAGCGCAGGGTCCGGGGGTAATTCACCCCTCCACTTT. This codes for CASSAGSGGNSPLHF. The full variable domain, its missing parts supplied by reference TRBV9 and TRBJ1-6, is DSGVTQTPKHLITATGQRVTLRCSPRSGDLSVYWYQQSLDQGLQFLIQYYNGEERAKGNILERFSAQQFPDLHSELNLSSLELGDSALYFCASSAGSGGNSPLHFGNGTRLTVT.